This is a list of T cell receptor beta chains from one sample in a study of T cells in Graves' hyperthyroidism and ophthalmopathy. Via MiXCR, TCRdb re-called the multiplex PCR reads, giving one row per CDR3 protein. Of about 560,000 distinct CDR3 sequences in the sample, roughly 50% are singletons; the top ten hold about 7.9%. The sequenced material came from peripheral blood or thyroid tissue (not recorded which). The receptor set was obtained from a woman younger than 35 with Graves' hyperthyroidism. Both conserved end residues are part of each CDR3. D genes are given only for firm matches. Clone size is stated in some rows and not others, as once, few, many or a class when expanded.

length	size	D	V	J	DNA	CDR3
13	.	.	TRBV6-5	TRBJ1-3	TGTGCCAGCAGTTTAGGACCGGGGAACACCATATATTTT	CASSLGPGNTIYF
13	few	TRBD2	TRBV20-1	TRBJ2-7	TGCAGTCTCGCCCCGGGCGGGAGCTACGAGCAGTACTTC	CSLAPGGSYEQYF
12	many	.	TRBV7-2	TRBJ2-7	TGTGCCAGCAGCCCCGGGAGTAACGAGCAGTACTTC	CASSPGSNEQYF
16	many	.	TRBV15	TRBJ1-2	TGTGCCACCAGCAGAGATGTGGGGGCTTATTACTATGGCTACACCTTC	CATSRDVGAYYYGYTF
12	.	TRBD1	TRBV29-1	TRBJ1-5	TGCAGCTCAGGACAGGGGCGACAGCCCCAGCATTTT	CSSGQGRQPQHF
15	.	.	TRBV2	TRBJ2-7	TGTGCCAGCAGTGAAATCGATGGTAGAGCTTCCGAGCAGTACTTC	CASSEIDGRASEQYF
16	.	.	TRBV19	TRBJ1-2	TGTGCCAGTAGTATCTCCGGACGGACCCGGGGCTATGGCTACACCTTC	CASSISGRTRGYGYTF
13	few	TRBD1	TRBV7-2	TRBJ1-4	TGTGCCAGCAGCCAGGGACAGGGGGGAAAACTGTTTTTT	CASSQGQGGKLFF
15	few	TRBD1	TRBV25-1	TRBJ1-4	TGTGCCAGCAGTTATGCCGGGACAGGACATGAAAAACTGTTTTTT	CASSYAGTGHEKLFF
15	once	TRBD1	TRBV10-3	TRBJ1-5	TGTGCCAGCGGGGATAGGACAGGAAGCAATCAGCCCCAGCATTTT	CASGDRTGSNQPQHF
14	.	.	TRBV6-4	TRBJ1-1	TGTGCCAGCAGACCCGGGGGGGTCGACACTGAAGCTTTCTTT	CASRPGGVDTEAFF
18	few	TRBD1	TRBV7-9	TRBJ1-1	TGTGCCAGCAGCTTAGCGCGGGTCCTACAGGGGGCGTATACTGAAGCTTTCTTT	CASSLARVLQGAYTEAFF
18	once	.	TRBV25-1	TRBJ2-5	TGTGCCAGCAGTGAATATGTCAGGGGACTGGCGGGGGAGGAGACCCAGTACTTC	CASSEYVRGLAGEETQYF
14	few	.	TRBV20-1	TRBJ2-7	TGCAGTGCTAGCCAGAAGGGAAGCTCCTACGAGCAGTACTTC	CSASQKGSSYEQYF
15	.	.	TRBV5-1	TRBJ1-1	TGCGCCAGCAGCTTGTCCGGGTCCTTGAACACTGAAGCTTTCTTT	CASSLSGSLNTEAFF
13	medium-sized	.	TRBV29-1	TRBJ2-7	TGCAGCGTTGATGGGGCAGGGGGGGACGAGCAGTACTTC	CSVDGAGGDEQYF
14	.	.	TRBV20-1	TRBJ2-5	TGCAGTGCTAGAGCAGCTAGTAACCCAGAGACCCAGTACTTC	CSARAASNPETQYF
17	.	.	TRBV7-9	TRBJ2-6	TGTGCCAGCAGCTTGGACGGGCGGTTCTCTGGGGCCAACGTCCTGACTTTC	CASSLDGRFSGANVLTF
14	.	.	TRBV5-2	TRBJ1-1	TGTGCCAGCAAAAATCGTGGCAGCAACACTGAAGCTTTCTTT	CASKNRGSNTEAFF
17	.	TRBD2	TRBV20-1	TRBJ2-7	TGCAGTGCTAGAGCTCTCGGGACTAGCGGGAGTCAGTACGAGCAGTACTTC	CSARALGTSGSQYEQYF